The rows below give T cell receptor beta chains drawn from one sample of a study of human thymus T cells. The data were produced by immunoSEQ multiplex PCR, yet TCRdb's version contains in-frame clones alone and is incomplete. The sample lists some 120,000 clones, about 94% seen once, with roughly 0.024% in the top ten. The sequenced sample was thymus tissue. The receptors shown here come from a boy in the first two years of life with a congenital heart defect but otherwise immunologically healthy. Both conserved end residues are part of each CDR3. A D gene is named only where the DNA matches it firmly. For some rows the clone size is stated as once, few or many, or as a class when expanded; others skip it.

V	J	size	D	DNA	CDR3
TRBV7-9	TRBJ1-2	-	-	TGTGCCAGCAGCCCCCGCCGGGGGCAGGTCCTATCTGGCTACACCTTC	CASSPRRGQVLSGYTF
TRBV5-5	TRBJ1-2	-	-	TGTGCCAGCAGCCCTGGCGGACAGCTCTATGGCTACACCTTC	CASSPGGQLYGYTF
TRBV28	TRBJ2-3	-	TRBD1	TGTGCCAGCAGGCCGGGACAGGATTCCACAGATACGCAGTATTTT	CASRPGQDSTDTQYF
TRBV10-1	TRBJ2-7	-	TRBD1	TGCGCCAGCAGTGAGACGGGACAGGCGGCCTACGAGCAGTACTTC	CASSETGQAAYEQYF
TRBV5-6	TRBJ1-2	-	-	TGTGCCAGCAGCTCGTCCCTAGGACGGCTTAACTATGGCTACACCTTC	CASSSSLGRLNYGYTF
TRBV28	TRBJ2-5	-	-	TGTGCCAGCAGTCCTGGGCTGGGGGCAGAGTTACAAGAGACCCAGTACTTC	CASSPGLGAELQETQYF
TRBV7-6	TRBJ2-3	once	TRBD2	TGTGCCAGCAGCTTATCTCCAAACCTAGCGGGGGGCACAGATACGCAGTATTTT	CASSLSPNLAGGTDTQYF
TRBV19	TRBJ2-3	-	-	TGTGCCAGTAGTGGCGTTTTCACAGATACGCAGTATTTT	CASSGVFTDTQYF
TRBV15	TRBJ2-1	-	-	TGTGCCACCAGCAGAGTTGGACTTCTCGGCAATGAGCAGTTCTTC	CATSRVGLLGNEQFF
TRBV4-1	TRBJ1-2	-	-	TGCGCCAGCAGCCAAGGGGATTATCGGGGGGCGGGTCGTCGCACCTTC	CASSQGDYRGAGRRTF
TRBV19	TRBJ1-4	-	-	TGTGCCAGTAAAGGGAGGCCTCATGAAAAACTGTTTTTT	CASKGRPHEKLFF
TRBV15	TRBJ2-5	-	TRBD2	TGTGCCACCAGCAGAGTGGTTTGGGGACTAGCGACCGGAAGGCGGGAGACCCAGTACTTC	CATSRVVWGLATGRRETQYF
TRBV13	TRBJ2-7	-	-	TGTGCCAGCAGCTTACCGGGGGCCGCGATGGAGCAGTACTTC	CASSLPGAAMEQYF
TRBV6-1	TRBJ1-1	-	-	TGTGCCAGCAGTACCGCCGTGAACACTGAAGCTTTCTTT	CASSTAVNTEAFF
TRBV5-1	TRBJ1-1	-	-	TGCGCCAGCAGCTGCGGACCGGTCGACACTGAAGCTTTCTTT	CASSCGPVDTEAFF
TRBV9	TRBJ2-6	-	-	TGTGCCAGCAGCGGGAGGTTTTCTGGGGCCAACGTCCTGACTTTC	CASSGRFSGANVLTF
TRBV19	TRBJ1-4	-	TRBD1	TGTGCCAGTAAAGACGGGACAGGGATGAATGAAAAACTGTTTTTT	CASKDGTGMNEKLFF
TRBV28	TRBJ1-5	-	-	TGTGCCAGCAGTAATTGCTTTACCAGGGTGAACAATCAGCCCCAGCATTTT	CASSNCFTRVNNQPQHF
TRBV7-2	TRBJ2-7	-	-	TGTGCCAGCAGCTGGGACAGGGTCAGGACTAGCGGCTACGAGCAGTACTTC	CASSWDRVRTSGYEQYF
TRBV19	TRBJ2-5	-	TRBD2	TGTGCCAGTAGTCCTCGGACTAGCGGGGGGCAAGAGACCCAGTACTTC	CASSPRTSGGQETQYF
TRBV19	TRBJ1-2	-	TRBD1	TGTGCCAGTAGTAAGAGACAGGGCCGTGATCAGGGCTACACCTTC	CASSKRQGRDQGYTF
TRBV30	TRBJ2-3	-	-	TGTGCCTGGAAGGAGGGCACAGATACGCAGTATTTT	CAWKEGTDTQYF
TRBV7-2	TRBJ2-2	once	-	TGTGCCAGCAGCCCCCGTGGGAATAACACCGGGGAGCTGTTTTTT	CASSPRGNNTGELFF
TRBV13	TRBJ1-1	-	-	TGTGCCAGCAGACTGGCAAGGCAGTTGAACACTGAAGCTTTCTTT	CASRLARQLNTEAFF
TRBV13	TRBJ1-2	-	-	TGTGCCAGCAGCTTAGGACAGGACTATGGCTACACCTTC	CASSLGQDYGYTF
TRBV9	TRBJ1-2	few	-	TGTGCCAGCTACGGAGGGTCTGGCTACACCTTC	CASYGGSGYTF
TRBV18	TRBJ2-1	-	TRBD2	TGTGCCAGCTCACCACGCGGGGGTTATGAGCAGTTCTTC	CASSPRGGYEQFF
TRBV9	TRBJ1-1	-	TRBD1	TGTGCCAGCAGCCCCATCCGGACAGGGGGCTACGCTGAAGCTTTCTTT	CASSPIRTGGYAEAFF
TRBV4-3	TRBJ1-2	-	-	TGCGCCAGCAGCCAAGAGGAGGGCTATGGCTACACCTTC	CASSQEEGYGYTF
TRBV6-1	TRBJ2-1	-	-	TGTGCCAGCAGTCAGGGGCACTCCTACAATGAGCAGTTCTTC	CASSQGHSYNEQFF
TRBV16	TRBJ2-2	once	-	TGTGCCAGCAGCCACCTGAAGCTCTCCCGAGACGGGGAGCTGTTTTTT	CASSHLKLSRDGELFF
TRBV4-1	TRBJ1-3	-	-	TGCGCCAGCAGCCAAGATTTTCAGGGGAGGTCTGGAAACACCATATATTTT	CASSQDFQGRSGNTIYF
TRBV7-9	TRBJ2-5	-	TRBD1	TGTGCCAGCAGCCCAGGGACAGGGAAAGAGACCCAGTACTTC	CASSPGTGKETQYF